A selection of T cell receptor beta chains follows, all from one sample in a study of identical twins. One entry per CDR3 protein, called by TCRdb with MiXCR from the 5' RACE reads. This table has hundreds of thousands of distinct CDR3 sequences, less than 9% appearing once. These data were also filed under a second study, of yellow fever vaccine responses in identical twins.

The material sequenced was PBMCs. These receptors originate from a woman aged 18 to 35 in good health. Each CDR3 is given with its conserved first and last residue. The order of the fields is D gene, V gene, J gene, clone size, CDR3 DNA, CDR3 protein. A D gene is named only where the DNA matches it firmly. Rows may omit the clone size; those that give it use once, few, many or a size class.

D gene: .; V gene: TRBV27; J gene: TRBJ2-2; clone size: few; CDR3 DNA: TGTGCCAGCAGTCTCACCGGGATCGTAACCGGGGAGCTGTTTTTT; CDR3 protein: CASSLTGIVTGELFF
D gene: .; V gene: TRBV12-5; J gene: TRBJ1-1; clone size: .; CDR3 DNA: TGTGCTAGTGCCCAGGACATGAACACTGAAGCTTTCTTT; CDR3 protein: CASAQDMNTEAFF
D gene: TRBD1; V gene: TRBV5-1; J gene: TRBJ2-1; clone size: few; CDR3 DNA: TGCGCCAGCAGCGCCGGGACAGGTCGCAATGAGCAGTTCTTC; CDR3 protein: CASSAGTGRNEQFF
D gene: .; V gene: TRBV12-3/TRBV12-4; J gene: TRBJ1-5; clone size: many; CDR3 DNA: TGTGCCAGCTTAGGGCAGGACGGTCAGCCCCAGCATTTT; CDR3 protein: CASLGQDGQPQHF
D gene: .; V gene: TRBV6-1; J gene: TRBJ1-5; clone size: .; CDR3 DNA: TGTGCCAGCAGTGACGCAAATAGCAATCAGCCCCAGCATTTT; CDR3 protein: CASSDANSNQPQHF
D gene: .; V gene: TRBV18; J gene: TRBJ1-2; clone size: .; CDR3 DNA: TGTGCCAGCTCACCAACAAGGTCCGATGGCTACACCTTC; CDR3 protein: CASSPTRSDGYTF
D gene: TRBD2; V gene: TRBV20-1; J gene: TRBJ2-3; clone size: many; CDR3 DNA: TGCAGTGCTAGAGATGCAGCGGGAGGCCCCCCGGGTACGCAGTATTTT; CDR3 protein: CSARDAAGGPPGTQYF
D gene: .; V gene: TRBV5-1; J gene: TRBJ2-2; clone size: .; CDR3 DNA: TGCGCCAGCATAAGTGGGGGTGTTGCCGGGGAGCTGTTTTTT; CDR3 protein: CASISGGVAGELFF
D gene: .; V gene: TRBV7-8; J gene: TRBJ2-1; clone size: .; CDR3 DNA: TGTGCCAGCAGCTTAGGCGGCGGGATATCCTACAATGAGCAGTTCTTC; CDR3 protein: CASSLGGGISYNEQFF
D gene: .; V gene: TRBV7-6; J gene: TRBJ2-2; clone size: .; CDR3 DNA: TGTGCCAGCAGCTTAGGAGGTTCTGGGGTCGGGGAGCTGTTTTTT; CDR3 protein: CASSLGGSGVGELFF
D gene: TRBD2; V gene: TRBV7-3; J gene: TRBJ2-1; clone size: few; CDR3 DNA: TGTGCCAGCAGCGCCCTAGCGGGAGATTGGAATGAGCAGTTCTTC; CDR3 protein: CASSALAGDWNEQFF
D gene: TRBD1; V gene: TRBV19; J gene: TRBJ2-6; clone size: few; CDR3 DNA: TGTGCCAGTAGTACTTTTACAGGGGTTGGGGCCAACGTCCTGACTTTC; CDR3 protein: CASSTFTGVGANVLTF
D gene: TRBD2; V gene: TRBV3-1; J gene: TRBJ2-5; clone size: few; CDR3 DNA: TGTGCCAGCAGCCAAGATTTAGCGGGGGGCTCAAAAGAGACCCAGTACTTC; CDR3 protein: CASSQDLAGGSKETQYF
D gene: .; V gene: TRBV5-1; J gene: TRBJ2-1; clone size: .; CDR3 DNA: TGCGCCAGCCGAGCCAATCTAGTTCGCGATGAGCAGTTCTTC; CDR3 protein: CASRANLVRDEQFF
D gene: TRBD2; V gene: TRBV4-2; J gene: TRBJ2-7; clone size: .; CDR3 DNA: TGTGCCAGCAGCCAAATCCAAAAACTAGCGGGAGTTATCTACGAGCAGTACTTC; CDR3 protein: CASSQIQKLAGVIYEQYF
D gene: .; V gene: TRBV5-1; J gene: TRBJ2-7; clone size: many; CDR3 DNA: TGCGCCAGCAGCTTGGATTCAGGCGACGAGCAGTACTTC; CDR3 protein: CASSLDSGDEQYF
D gene: .; V gene: TRBV27; J gene: TRBJ2-5; clone size: .; CDR3 DNA: TGTGCCAGCAGTTTTAACGATCTGGGGAGGCAGACCCAGTACTTC; CDR3 protein: CASSFNDLGRQTQYF
D gene: TRBD1; V gene: TRBV5-1; J gene: TRBJ2-3; clone size: .; CDR3 DNA: TGCGCCAGCAGCCCGGGACAGGCCCCCACAGATACGCAGTATTTT; CDR3 protein: CASSPGQAPTDTQYF
D gene: TRBD2; V gene: TRBV28; J gene: TRBJ2-3; clone size: .; CDR3 DNA: TGTGCCAGCAGTTTATTGGGAGGCAGCGGGAGCGGGACAGATACGCAGTATTTT; CDR3 protein: CASSLLGGSGSGTDTQYF
D gene: .; V gene: TRBV3-1; J gene: TRBJ2-3; clone size: many; CDR3 DNA: TGTGCCAGCTCAAGGGGTGGGCCGCGCCGTTCTTTTGCAGATACGCAGTATTTT; CDR3 protein: CASSRGGPRRSFADTQYF
D gene: TRBD1; V gene: TRBV6-1; J gene: TRBJ2-3; clone size: .; CDR3 DNA: TGTGCCAGCAACAGGGGGCCGACAGATACGCAGTATTTT; CDR3 protein: CASNRGPTDTQYF
D gene: TRBD1; V gene: TRBV7-3; J gene: TRBJ2-7; clone size: many; CDR3 DNA: TGTGCCAGCAGCTTACGAGGGGGCAGCTCCTACGAGCAGTACTTC; CDR3 protein: CASSLRGGSSYEQYF
D gene: TRBD2; V gene: TRBV9; J gene: TRBJ2-2; clone size: .; CDR3 DNA: TGTGCCAGCAGCGCAGGACTAGCGAGGACCGGGGAGCTGTTTTTT; CDR3 protein: CASSAGLARTGELFF
D gene: TRBD2; V gene: TRBV12-3/TRBV12-4; J gene: TRBJ2-2; clone size: .; CDR3 DNA: TGTGCCAGCAACAAGGGAGGGGTGCGCGGGGAGCTGTTTTTT; CDR3 protein: CASNKGGVRGELFF